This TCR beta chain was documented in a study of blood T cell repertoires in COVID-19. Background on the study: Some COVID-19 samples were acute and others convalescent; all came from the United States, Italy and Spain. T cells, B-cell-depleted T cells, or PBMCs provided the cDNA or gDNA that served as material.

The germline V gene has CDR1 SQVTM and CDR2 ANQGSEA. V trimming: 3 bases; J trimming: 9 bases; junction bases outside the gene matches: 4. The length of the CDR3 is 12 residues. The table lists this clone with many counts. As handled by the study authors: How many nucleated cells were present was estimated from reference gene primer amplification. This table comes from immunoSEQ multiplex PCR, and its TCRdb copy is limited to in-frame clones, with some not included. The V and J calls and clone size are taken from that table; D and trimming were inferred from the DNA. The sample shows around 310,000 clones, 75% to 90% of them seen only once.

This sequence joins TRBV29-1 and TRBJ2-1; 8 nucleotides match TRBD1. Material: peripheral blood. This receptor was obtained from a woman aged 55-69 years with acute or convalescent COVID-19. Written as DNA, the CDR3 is TGCAGCGTTGAGCCTGGACAGGGTGAGCAGTTCTTC. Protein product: CSVEPGQGEQFF.